What follows are 21 T cell receptor beta chains derived from one specimen sequenced in a study of vaccination effects on CD4 cells after COVID-19. Antigen-specific CD4+ T cell clonotypes were called by their expansion after viral peptide-pool culture in ViraFEST. Having been cultured for ten to eleven days, the cells underwent CD4+ T cell isolation. In the vaccine recipients, nucleocapsid antibodies were negative and there was no prior SARS-CoV-2 infection. Their specific antigens are unknown. Sequencing was performed with immunoSEQ multiplex PCR; in TCRdb, only in-frame clones are kept and a portion is missing. The sample consists of about 73,000 clones, around 78% of them appearing once. The input for sequencing was CD4+ T cells from PBMCs cultured with SARS-CoV-2 spike peptides, taken before COVID-19 vaccination. These receptors all come from a human donor who received a COVID-19 vaccine.

By frequency in the sample, this clone is large. The chain joins TRBV25-1 to TRBJ2-2; TRBD1 aligns across 9 bases. This CDR3 has 15 residues. Germline-derived CDR1 and CDR2 are MGHDK and SYGVNS. The V segment lost 6 bases and the J segment 1 base; nucleotides outside the gene matches: 3. The CDR3 coding sequence is TGTGCCAGCAGGCCGGGACAGGGGAACACCGGGGAGCTGTTTTTT. As protein: CASRPGQGNTGELFF. The full variable domain, completed using reference TRBV25-1 and TRBJ2-2, is EADIYQTPRYLVIGTGKKITLECSQTMGHDKMYWYQQDPGMELHLIHYSYGVNSTEKGDLSSESTVSRIRTEHFPLTLESARPSHTSQYLCASRPGQGNTGELFFGEGSRLTVL.

This chain links TRBV28 with TRBJ2-7, with 9 bases aligning to TRBD1. V lost 7 bases and J lost 3; bases outside the gene matches: 7. The germline V gene encodes CDR1 MDHEN and CDR2 SYDVKM. The CDR3 totals 14 residues. Written as DNA, the CDR3 is TGTGCCAGCAAGTCGACAGGGGGGAACTACGAGCAGTACGTC. Its translation: CASKSTGGNYEQYV.

The V gene is TRBV11-3, the J gene TRBJ2-3; 16 nucleotides agree with TRBD2. CDR3 length equals 16 residues. The V and J ends lost 5 bases and 9 bases, in that order; junction bases with no gene match: 8. From germline, CDR1 is SGHNT and CDR2 YENEEA. The CDR3 bases are TGTGCCAGCAGCCAGGGACTAGCGGGGGGGCAAGGGACGCAGTATTTT. The encoded protein is CASSQGLAGGQGTQYF.

In this sample, this clone turned up once. The chain recombines TRBV30 with TRBJ2-5, with D perhaps TRBD1 (6 bases). Germline V gene data show CDR1 as GTSNPN and CDR2 as SVGIG (reference sequence). The CDR3 runs 14 residues. V lost 3 bases to trimming and J lost 4 bases, with 15 bases between them. In DNA form, the CDR3 reads TGTGCCTGGAGACTGACAGGTTCCGTAGAGACCCAGTACTTC. Residues: CAWRLTGSVETQYF.

This rearrangement joins TRBV3-1 (or the pseudogene TRBV3-2) to TRBJ1-3; perhaps TRBD1 as D (5 bases). Germline CDR1 LGHDT, CDR2 YNNKEL (reference sequence). Trimming shortened V by 4 bases and J by 1 base, and 17 bases separated the two germline ends. The CDR3 length is 17 residues. The CDR3 is CASSPPGWGSSGNTIYF. As DNA, the CDR3 is TGTGCCAGCAGCCCCCCGGGTTGGGGCTCGTCTGGAAACACCATATATTTT.

This clone was recorded once. The J gene is TRBJ2-3, the V gene TRBV12-3 or TRBV12-4; D remains unclear. This CDR3 has 13 residues. Deletions cut 2 bases from V and 5 bases from J, with 8 bases between. In nucleotides, the CDR3 is TGTGCCAGCAGTTTAAGTTTGGTAGATACGCAGTATTTT. Its translation is CASSLSLVDTQYF.

The chain is built from TRBV7-2 and TRBJ1-2; D remains unclear. The CDR3 has 13 amino acids. Trimming left V 4 bases short and J 6 bases short, with 12 bases between. Germline loops: CDR1 SGHTA, CDR2 FQGNSA. The CDR3 region is CASSSVARNGYTF. The DNA for the CDR3 is TGTGCCAGCAGCTCCGTCGCACGAAATGGCTACACCTTC.

This clone was observed once. The gene calls are TRBV7-2 and TRBJ1-5; D remains unclear. V dropped 5 bases and J dropped 4 bases, with 6 bases sitting between them. Germline V lookup: CDR1 SGHTA, CDR2 FQGNSA. The CDR3 has 12 residues. The CDR3 here is CASSPPNQPQHF. The CDR3 bases are TGTGCCAGCAGCCCCCCGAATCAGCCCCAGCATTTT.

The chain combines TRBV7-6 with TRBJ2-3, with no clear D. This CDR3 region has 16 residues. Germline CDR1 reads SGHVS; CDR2 reads FNYEAQ. Trimming removed 1 base from V and 0 bases from J, with 11 bases in between. The CDR3 DNA reads as TGTGCCAGCAGCTTAGGGTCACCTCCTAGCACAGATACGCAGTATTTT. Protein sequence: CASSLGSPPSTDTQYF.

This chain joins TRBV3-1 (or the pseudogene TRBV3-2) and TRBJ2-7; D ambiguous. The V end was cut by 1 base, the J end by 6 bases, with 7 bases between. CDR1 is LGHDT, CDR2 YNNKEL, per germline (reference sequence). The length of the CDR3 is 12 residues. In DNA form, the CDR3 reads TGTGCCAGCAGCCAAGGTTATCCCGAGCAGTACGTC. This codes for CASSQGYPEQYV.

The chain combines TRBV2 with TRBJ1-5; D gene ambiguous. The CDR3 is made up of 15 amino acids. The germline gives CDR1 SNHLY, CDR2 FYNNEI. V gave up 8 bases and J gave up 0 bases, with 14 bases separating them. The CDR3 here is CASQVFRSSNQPQHF. The CDR3 nucleotides are TGTGCCAGCCAGGTATTTCGGAGTAGCAATCAGCCCCAGCATTTT.

This chain joins TRBV6-1 and TRBJ2-7; a weak D match, TRBD2 (6 bases). Per the germline V gene, CDR1 is MNHNS and CDR2 is SASEGT. V was pared by 0 bases and J by 2 bases, with 14 bases between. This CDR3 contains 16 residues. CDR3 nucleotide sequence: TGTGCCAGCAGTGAAGCGAGGGCGGGGAGTACCTACGAGCAGTACGTC. It translates to CASSEARAGSTYEQYV.

The chain is built from TRBV9 and TRBJ1-2; no reliable D call. The V end was cut by 3 bases, the J end by 2 bases, with 11 bases between. The germline V gene has CDR1 SGDLS and CDR2 YYNGEE. The CDR3 runs to 14 residues. The CDR3 is CASSAPSVNYGYTF. DNA for the CDR3: TGTGCCAGCAGCGCTCCCAGCGTGAACTATGGCTACACCTTC.

The CDR3 region has the DNA TGTGCCAGCAGCAGCACGGGACTCCATACGCAGTATTTT. Translating gives CASSSTGLHTQYF. The chain couples TRBV7-2 to TRBJ2-3; TRBD2 is a possible D gene (6 bases). Trimming took 5 bases from V and 7 from J, leaving 13 bases between them. Germline CDR1 reads SGHTA; CDR2 reads FQGNSA. The CDR3 totals 13 residues.

Notes on this clone: Other DNA sequences in this sample translate to the same CDR3. The chain is built from TRBV3-1 (or the pseudogene TRBV3-2) and TRBJ2-2; 7 bases are a match to TRBD1. Germline CDR1 and CDR2: LGHDT and YNNKEL (reference sequence). The junction had 1 base not matched to a gene; V was cut back by 5 bases and J by 1 base. This CDR3 contains 14 residues. The CDR3: CASSRTGNTGELFF. In DNA, the CDR3 is TGTGCCAGCAGCAGGACAGGGAACACCGGGGAGCTGTTTTTT.

V usage is TRBV4-1 and J usage is TRBJ1-1, with TRBD1 identical over 8 bases. J gave up 4 bases and V 0 bases, and 7 bases lay outside the gene matches. Germline V CDR1 and CDR2: MGHRA, YSYEKL. The length of the CDR3 is 16 residues. CDR3 sequence reads: CASSQDGAGGITEAFF. The CDR3 DNA follows: TGCGCCAGCAGCCAAGATGGGGCAGGGGGCATCACTGAAGCTTTCTTT.

The chain combines TRBV10-3 with TRBJ1-1; TRBD1 agrees at 9 bases. CDR3 length: 14 amino acids. CDR1 is ENHRY, CDR2 SYGVKD, per germline. Trimming took 9 bases from V and 6 from J; bases not matched to a gene: 11. As DNA, the CDR3 is TGTGCCATTCAAGAGACAGGGGGTATCGCTGAAGCTTTCTTT. This sequence encodes CAIQETGGIAEAFF.

The V gene is TRBV3-1 (or the pseudogene TRBV3-2), the J gene TRBJ2-1, with D maybe TRBD1 (5 bases). The CDR3 extends over 15 amino acids. Trimming took off 4 bases at V and 1 base at J, with 11 bases between the two ends. In germline, CDR1 is LGHDT, CDR2 YNNKEL (reference sequence). This chain's CDR3 is CASSRAGSSYNEQFF. In nucleotides, the CDR3 is TGTGCCAGCAGCCGCGCAGGGTCGTCCTACAATGAGCAGTTCTTC.

The V gene is TRBV5-1, the J gene TRBJ2-3, with D hard to call. Trimming removed 0 bases from V and 2 bases from J, with 13 bases in between. Germline V lookup: CDR1 SGHRS, CDR2 YFSETQ. The CDR3 contains 16 residues. DNA for the CDR3: TGCGCCAGCAGCTTGGAGGCTAGTCTCGTCACAGATACGCAGTATTTT. As protein: CASSLEASLVTDTQYF.

The rearrangement joins TRBV7-8 to TRBJ1-3; a possible D gene is TRBD1 (5 bases). The CDR3 is 14 residues long. The V gene lost 5 bases and the J gene lost 5 bases, with 13 bases spanning the gap. Germline CDR1 reads SGHVS; CDR2 reads FQNEAQ. CDR3 in DNA: TGTGCCAGCAGCCCGGACACGTTGAGAAACACCATATATTTT. Amino acid sequence: CASSPDTLRNTIYF.

This chain connects TRBV5-1 to TRBJ2-3; 9 bases agree with TRBD1. The CDR3 spans 14 residues. Per the germline V gene, CDR1 is SGHRS and CDR2 is YFSETQ. After removal of 4 bases from V and 4 bases from J, the junction contained 4 bases not matched to a gene. The CDR3 region is CASSLGQGADTQYF. The CDR3 coding sequence is TGCGCCAGCAGCCTGGGACAGGGCGCAGATACGCAGTATTTT.